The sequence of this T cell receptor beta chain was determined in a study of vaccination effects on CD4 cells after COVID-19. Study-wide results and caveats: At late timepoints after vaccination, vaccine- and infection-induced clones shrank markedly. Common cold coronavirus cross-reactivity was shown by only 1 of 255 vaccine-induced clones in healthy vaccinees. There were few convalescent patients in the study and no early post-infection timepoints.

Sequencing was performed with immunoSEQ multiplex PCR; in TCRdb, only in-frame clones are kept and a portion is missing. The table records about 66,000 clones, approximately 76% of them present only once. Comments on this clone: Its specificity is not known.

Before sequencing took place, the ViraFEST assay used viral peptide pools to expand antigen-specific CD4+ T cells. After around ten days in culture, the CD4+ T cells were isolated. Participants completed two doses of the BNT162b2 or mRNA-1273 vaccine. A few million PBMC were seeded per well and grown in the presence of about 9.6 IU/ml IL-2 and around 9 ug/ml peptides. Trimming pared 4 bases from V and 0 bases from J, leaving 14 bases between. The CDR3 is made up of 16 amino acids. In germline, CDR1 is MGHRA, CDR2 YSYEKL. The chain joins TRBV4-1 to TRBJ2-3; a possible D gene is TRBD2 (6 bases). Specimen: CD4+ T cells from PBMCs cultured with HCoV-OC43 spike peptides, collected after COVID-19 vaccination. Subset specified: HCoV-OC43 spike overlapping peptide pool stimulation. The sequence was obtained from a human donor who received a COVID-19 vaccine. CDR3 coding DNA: TGCGCCAGCAGCCCTGGGACTCTCCCGAGCACAGATACGCAGTATTTT. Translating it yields CASSPGTLPSTDTQYF.